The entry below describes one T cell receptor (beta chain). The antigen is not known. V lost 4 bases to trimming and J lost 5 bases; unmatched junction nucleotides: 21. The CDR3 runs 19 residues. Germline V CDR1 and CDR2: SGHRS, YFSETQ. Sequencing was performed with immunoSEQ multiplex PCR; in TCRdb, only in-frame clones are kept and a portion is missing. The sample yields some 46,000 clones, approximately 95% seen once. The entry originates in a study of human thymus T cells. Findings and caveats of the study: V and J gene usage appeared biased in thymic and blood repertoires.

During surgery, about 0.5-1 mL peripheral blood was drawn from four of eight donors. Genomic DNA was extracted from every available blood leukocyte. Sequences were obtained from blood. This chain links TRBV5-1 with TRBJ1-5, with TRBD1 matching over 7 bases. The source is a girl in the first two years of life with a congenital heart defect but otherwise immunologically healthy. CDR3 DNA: TGCGCCAGCAGCCCACAAGATAAATACAGGTGGAGGGGGCATCAGCCCCAGCATTTT. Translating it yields CASSPQDKYRWRGHQPQHF.